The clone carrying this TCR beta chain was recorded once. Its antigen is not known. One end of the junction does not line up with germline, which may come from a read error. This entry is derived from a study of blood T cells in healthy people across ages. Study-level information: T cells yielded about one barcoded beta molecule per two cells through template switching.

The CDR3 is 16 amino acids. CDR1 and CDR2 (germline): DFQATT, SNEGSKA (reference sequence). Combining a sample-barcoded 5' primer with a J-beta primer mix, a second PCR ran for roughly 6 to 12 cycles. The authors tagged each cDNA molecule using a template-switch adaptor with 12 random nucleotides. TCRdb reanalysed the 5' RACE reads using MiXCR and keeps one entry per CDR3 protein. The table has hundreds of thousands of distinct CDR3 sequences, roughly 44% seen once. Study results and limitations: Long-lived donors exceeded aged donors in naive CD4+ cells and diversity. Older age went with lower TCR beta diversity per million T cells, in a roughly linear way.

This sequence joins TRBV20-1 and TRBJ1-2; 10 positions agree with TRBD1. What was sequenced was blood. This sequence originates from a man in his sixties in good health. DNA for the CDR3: TGCAGTGCGTATCGGGCCGTGGGGACAGGGGATAATGGCCACACCTTC. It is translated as CSAYRAVGTGDNGHTF.